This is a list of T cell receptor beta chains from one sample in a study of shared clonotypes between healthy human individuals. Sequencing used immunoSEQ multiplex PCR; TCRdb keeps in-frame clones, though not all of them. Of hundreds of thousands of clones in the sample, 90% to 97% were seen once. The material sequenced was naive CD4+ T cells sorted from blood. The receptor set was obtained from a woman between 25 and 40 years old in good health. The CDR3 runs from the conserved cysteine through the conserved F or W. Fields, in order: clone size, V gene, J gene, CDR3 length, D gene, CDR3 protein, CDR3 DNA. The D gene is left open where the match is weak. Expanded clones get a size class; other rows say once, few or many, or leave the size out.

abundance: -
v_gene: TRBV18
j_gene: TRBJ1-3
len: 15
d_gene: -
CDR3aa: CASSPGGLSGNTIYF
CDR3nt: TGTGCCAGCTCACCTGGGGGCCTCTCTGGAAACACCATATATTTT

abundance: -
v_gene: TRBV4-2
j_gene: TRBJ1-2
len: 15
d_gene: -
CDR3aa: CASSQDLGRTYGYTF
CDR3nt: TGTGCCAGCAGCCAAGATTTGGGACGGACCTATGGCTACACCTTC

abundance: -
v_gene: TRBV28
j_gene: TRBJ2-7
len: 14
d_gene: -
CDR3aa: CASSSPAGSYEQYF
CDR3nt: TGTGCCAGCAGTTCCCCCGCGGGGTCCTACGAGCAGTACTTC

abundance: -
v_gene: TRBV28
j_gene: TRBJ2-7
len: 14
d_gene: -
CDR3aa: CASGNAQGSYEQYF
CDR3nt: TGTGCCAGCGGAAACGCTCAGGGCTCCTACGAGCAGTACTTC

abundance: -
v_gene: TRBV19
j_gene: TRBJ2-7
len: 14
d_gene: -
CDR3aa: CASSPTGSSYEQYF
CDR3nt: TGTGCCAGTAGTCCTACAGGGAGCTCCTACGAGCAGTACTTC

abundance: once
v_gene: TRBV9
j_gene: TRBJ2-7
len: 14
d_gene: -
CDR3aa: CASSVGTGHYEQYF
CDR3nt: TGTGCCAGCAGCGTCGGCACAGGACACTACGAGCAGTACTTC

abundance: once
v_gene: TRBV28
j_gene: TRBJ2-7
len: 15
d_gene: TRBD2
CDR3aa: CASSAPGLASYEQYF
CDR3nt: TGTGCCAGCAGTGCTCCGGGACTAGCCTCCTACGAGCAGTACTTC

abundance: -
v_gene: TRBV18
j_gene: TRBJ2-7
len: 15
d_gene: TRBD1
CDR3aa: CASSPTGTGDHEQYF
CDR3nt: TGTGCCAGCTCACCCACCGGGACAGGGGATCACGAGCAGTACTTC

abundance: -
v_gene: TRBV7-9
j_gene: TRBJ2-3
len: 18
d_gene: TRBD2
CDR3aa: CASSSSRLAGGSTDTQYF
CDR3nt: TGTGCCAGCAGCTCCTCCAGACTAGCGGGAGGCAGCACAGATACGCAGTATTTT

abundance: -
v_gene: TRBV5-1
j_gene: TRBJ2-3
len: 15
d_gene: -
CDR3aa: CASSLLQGNTDTQYF
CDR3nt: TGCGCCAGCAGCTTATTACAGGGTAACACAGATACGCAGTATTTT

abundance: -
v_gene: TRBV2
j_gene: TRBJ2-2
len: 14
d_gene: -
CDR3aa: CASIRGANTGELFF
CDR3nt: TGTGCCAGCATCCGGGGTGCGAACACCGGGGAGCTGTTTTTT

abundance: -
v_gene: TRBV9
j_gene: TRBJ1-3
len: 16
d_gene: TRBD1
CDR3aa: CASSAPTGASGNTIYF
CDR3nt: TGTGCCAGCAGCGCACCGACAGGGGCCTCTGGAAACACCATATATTTT

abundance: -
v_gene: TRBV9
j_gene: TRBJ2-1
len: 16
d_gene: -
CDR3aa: CASSPFGAVSYNEQFF
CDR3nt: TGTGCCAGCAGCCCCTTTGGGGCAGTCTCCTACAATGAGCAGTTCTTC

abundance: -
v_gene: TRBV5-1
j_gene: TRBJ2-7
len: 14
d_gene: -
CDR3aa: CASSLGGQTYEQYF
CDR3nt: TGCGCCAGCAGCTTGGGGGGGCAGACCTACGAGCAGTACTTC

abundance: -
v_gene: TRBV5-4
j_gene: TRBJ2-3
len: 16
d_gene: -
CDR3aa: CASSRGGDRGADTQYF
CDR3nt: TGTGCCAGCAGCCGAGGGGGGGACCGCGGTGCAGATACGCAGTATTTT

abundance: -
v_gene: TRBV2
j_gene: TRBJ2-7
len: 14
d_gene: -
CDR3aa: CASSRGPSSYEQYF
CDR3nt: TGTGCCAGCAGCCGGGGACCGAGTTCCTACGAGCAGTACTTC

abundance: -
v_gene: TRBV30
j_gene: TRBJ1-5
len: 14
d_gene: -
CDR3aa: CAWSVSGLGQPQHF
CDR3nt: TGTGCCTGGAGTGTTTCGGGGTTAGGGCAGCCCCAGCATTTT

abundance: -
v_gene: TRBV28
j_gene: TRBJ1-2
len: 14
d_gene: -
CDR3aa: CASSEWTVNYGYTF
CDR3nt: TGTGCCAGCAGTGAGTGGACAGTTAACTATGGCTACACCTTC

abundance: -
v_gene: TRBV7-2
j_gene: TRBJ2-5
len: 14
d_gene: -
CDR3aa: CASSLGQRPETQYF
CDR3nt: TGTGCCAGCAGCCTCGGCCAGCGGCCCGAGACCCAGTACTTC

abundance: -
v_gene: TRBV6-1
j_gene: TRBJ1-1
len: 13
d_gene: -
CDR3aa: CASSEHLNTEAFF
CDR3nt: TGTGCCAGCAGTGAACATCTGAACACTGAAGCTTTCTTT

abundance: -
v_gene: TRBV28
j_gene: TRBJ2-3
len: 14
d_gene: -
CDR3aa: CASRGLPSTDTQYF
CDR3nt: TGTGCCAGCAGGGGGCTCCCGAGCACAGATACGCAGTATTTT

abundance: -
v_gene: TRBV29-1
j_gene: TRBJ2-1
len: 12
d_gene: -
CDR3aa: CSVDPSHNEQFF
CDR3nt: TGCAGCGTTGATCCGTCCCACAATGAGCAGTTCTTC

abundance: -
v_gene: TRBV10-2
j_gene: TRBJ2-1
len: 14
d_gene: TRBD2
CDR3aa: CASIPSGSMGEQFF
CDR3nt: TGCGCCAGCATCCCTAGCGGGAGTATGGGGGAGCAGTTCTTC

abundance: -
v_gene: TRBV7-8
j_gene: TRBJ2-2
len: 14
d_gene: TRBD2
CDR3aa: CASSFSGPPGELFF
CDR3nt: TGTGCCAGCAGCTTTAGCGGGCCCCCCGGGGAGCTGTTTTTT

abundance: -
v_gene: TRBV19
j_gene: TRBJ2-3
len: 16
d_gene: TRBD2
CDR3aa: CASSIGTSGIVHTQYF
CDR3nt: TGTGCCAGTAGTATAGGGACTAGCGGGATTGTGCATACGCAGTATTTT

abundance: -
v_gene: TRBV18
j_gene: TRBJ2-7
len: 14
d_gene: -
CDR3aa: CASSQNRDNYEQYF
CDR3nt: TGTGCCAGCTCACAGAACCGGGACAACTACGAGCAGTACTTC

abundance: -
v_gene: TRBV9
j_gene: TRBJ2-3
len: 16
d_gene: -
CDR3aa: CASSSMGGASTDTQYF
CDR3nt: TGTGCCAGCAGCTCAATGGGGGGCGCCTCCACAGATACGCAGTATTTT

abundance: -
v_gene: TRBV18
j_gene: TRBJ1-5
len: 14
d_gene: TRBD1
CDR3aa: CASSPGQPNQPQHF
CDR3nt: TGTGCCAGCTCACCGGGACAGCCAAACCAGCCCCAGCATTTT

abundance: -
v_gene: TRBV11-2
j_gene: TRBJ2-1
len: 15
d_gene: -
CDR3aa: CASSLGRRQGNEQFF
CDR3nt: TGTGCCAGCAGCTTAGGCCGACGTCAGGGAAATGAGCAGTTCTTC

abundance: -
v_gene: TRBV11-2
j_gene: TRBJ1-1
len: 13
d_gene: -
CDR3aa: CASSLDTNTEAFF
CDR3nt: TGTGCCAGCAGCCTTGACACAAACACTGAAGCTTTCTTT

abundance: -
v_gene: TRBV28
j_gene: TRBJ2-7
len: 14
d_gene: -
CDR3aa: CASSLTGKSYEQYF
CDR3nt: TGTGCCAGCAGTTTGACAGGAAAGTCCTACGAGCAGTACTTC

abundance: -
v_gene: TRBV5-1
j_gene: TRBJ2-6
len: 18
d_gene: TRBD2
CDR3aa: CASSSSSGRASGANVLTF
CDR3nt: TGCGCCAGCAGCTCCTCTAGCGGGAGGGCTTCTGGGGCCAACGTCCTGACTTTC

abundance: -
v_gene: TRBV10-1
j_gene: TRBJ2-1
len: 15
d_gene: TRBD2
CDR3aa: CASSETSGRANEQFF
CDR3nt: TGCGCCAGCAGCGAGACTAGCGGGAGGGCAAATGAGCAGTTCTTC

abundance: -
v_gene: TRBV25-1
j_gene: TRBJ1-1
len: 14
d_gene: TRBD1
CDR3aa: CASSEVDRDTEAFF
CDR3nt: TGTGCCAGCAGTGAGGTAGACAGGGACACTGAAGCTTTCTTT

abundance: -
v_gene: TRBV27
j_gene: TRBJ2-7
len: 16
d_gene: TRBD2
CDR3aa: CASSLASLAGAGEQYF
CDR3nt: TGTGCCAGCAGTTTGGCCAGCTTAGCGGGAGCAGGCGAGCAGTACTTC

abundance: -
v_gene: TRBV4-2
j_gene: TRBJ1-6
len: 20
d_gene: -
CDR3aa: CASSQIRSGLSSADNSPLHF
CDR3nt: TGTGCCAGCAGCCAAATAAGGTCGGGACTAAGTTCGGCGGATAATTCACCCCTCCACTTT

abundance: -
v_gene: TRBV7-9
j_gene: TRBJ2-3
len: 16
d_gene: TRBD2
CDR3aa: CASSRNSGRPTDTQYF
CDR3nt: TGTGCCAGCAGTCGGAATAGCGGGAGGCCCACAGATACGCAGTATTTT

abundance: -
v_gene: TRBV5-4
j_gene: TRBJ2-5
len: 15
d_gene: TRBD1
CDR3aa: CASSLRLQGRETQYF
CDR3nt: TGTGCCAGCAGCTTGAGGTTACAGGGGCGAGAGACCCAGTACTTC

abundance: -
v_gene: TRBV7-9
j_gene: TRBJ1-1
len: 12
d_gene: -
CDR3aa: CASSPMNTEAFF
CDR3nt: TGTGCCAGCAGCCCGATGAACACTGAAGCTTTCTTT

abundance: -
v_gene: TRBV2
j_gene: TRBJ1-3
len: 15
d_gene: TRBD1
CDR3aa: CASRDDRGFGNTIYF
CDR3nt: TGTGCCAGCAGGGATGACAGGGGATTTGGAAACACCATATATTTT